A single sample is the source of the 20 T cell receptor beta chains below, sequenced in a study of PD-L1 blockade in urothelial cancer. Only in-frame clones appear in the TCRdb table, and some are missing; sequencing was by immunoSEQ multiplex PCR. Among 35,000 to 40,000 clones listed, over 75% were seen once. The material was PBMCs, obtained around atezolizumab (anti-PD-L1) treatment. The receptor set was obtained from a man between 65 and 85 years old with urothelial cancer.

The V and J genes are TRBV5-1 and TRBJ2-4; 7 bases map to TRBD1. CDR1 SGHRS and CDR2 YFSETQ come from the germline V gene. V lost 3 bases to trimming and J lost 8 bases; unmatched junction nucleotides: 8. This CDR3 has 14 residues. CDR3 sequence (DNA): TGCGCCAGCAGCTCCGGGACAGAGGGGGACATTCAGTACTTC. Amino acids: CASSSGTEGDIQYF.

This chain uses TRBV9 with TRBJ2-1; the match to TRBD2 covers 7 bases. The V segment lost 0 bases and the J segment 9 bases; nucleotides outside the gene matches: 12. This CDR3 contains 16 residues. The germline CDR1 and CDR2 sequences are SGDLS and YYNGEE. In nucleotides, the CDR3 is TGTGCCAGCAGCGTAGAGGGAGGGAGGGCCCTCGGTGAGCAGTTCTTC. This sequence encodes CASSVEGGRALGEQFF.

V gene TRBV6-5 combines with J gene TRBJ1-4; 9 nucleotides match TRBD1. Germline CDR1 MNHEY, CDR2 SVGAGI. Trimming removed 2 bases from V and 8 bases from J; junction bases left unmatched: 3. The CDR3 runs to 14 residues. The CDR3 DNA follows: TGTGCCAGCAGTTACGGGACAGGGTTGGAAAAACTGTTTTTT. Residues: CASSYGTGLEKLFF.

DNA of the CDR3: TGTGCCAGCAGTTACTCGCTACAGGGCCAAGAGACCCAGTACTTC. This encodes CASSYSLQGQETQYF. This chain joins TRBV6-6 and TRBJ2-5, with D perhaps matching TRBD1 (6 bases). There are 15 residues in the CDR3. Trimming cost V 0 bases and J 1 base, with 9 bases left between them. The germline gives CDR1 MNHNY, CDR2 SVGAGI (reference sequence).

V usage is TRBV2 and J usage is TRBJ2-3; D is perhaps TRBD2 (6 bases). Trimming cost V 8 bases and J 1 base, with 13 bases left between them. Germline loops: CDR1 SNHLY, CDR2 FYNNEI. The CDR3 loop spans 14 amino acids. CDR3 sequence: CASGGFSGTDTQYF. The DNA for the CDR3 is TGTGCCAGCGGAGGGTTTAGTGGCACAGATACGCAGTATTTT.

The CDR3 sequence: CASSLAGTSTHEQYF. In nucleotides, the CDR3 is TGTGCCAGCAGCTTAGCGGGGACTAGCACGCACGAGCAGTACTTC. The chain carries TRBV7-2 and TRBJ2-7, with 9 positions matching TRBD2. The CDR3 consists of 15 residues. CDR1 is SGHTA and CDR2 is FQGNSA in the germline V gene. V lost 0 bases to trimming and J lost 5 bases; unmatched junction nucleotides: 5.

The rearrangement links TRBV5-4 to TRBJ1-3; D possibly corresponds to TRBD1 (6 bases). Germline CDR1 reads SGHNT; CDR2 reads YYREEE (reference sequence). The V gene lost 10 bases and the J gene lost 2 bases, with 16 bases spanning the gap. This CDR3 has 14 amino acids. CDR3 in amino acids: CASSNSGAGNTIYF. CDR3 coding DNA: TGTGCCTCATCAAACTCAGGGGCTGGAAACACCATATATTTT.

This chain uses TRBV10-3 with TRBJ2-7; TRBD2 agrees at 10 bases. The J segment lost 0 bases and the V segment lost 5 bases, leaving 1 base of the junction unmatched. The CDR3 contains 14 residues. Germline V gene sequence: CDR1 ENHRY, CDR2 SYGVKD. CDR3 sequence (DNA): TGTGCCATCAGTACTAGCGGGAACTCCTACGAGCAGTACTTC. Amino acid sequence: CAISTSGNSYEQYF.

This clone was seen a few times. This chain joins TRBV5-1 and TRBJ2-1; 11 nucleotides match TRBD1. The germline CDR1 and CDR2 sequences are SGHRS and YFSETQ. J gave up 6 bases and V 2 bases, and 7 bases lay outside the gene matches. This CDR3 region has 16 residues. This CDR3 is CASSLYGQGALNEQFF. Written as DNA, the CDR3 is TGCGCCAGCAGCTTATATGGACAGGGGGCACTCAATGAGCAGTTCTTC.

This clone has just a few counts. This sequence joins TRBV9 and TRBJ2-3; tentatively, D is TRBD2 (6 bases). Germline values: CDR1 SGDLS, CDR2 YYNGEE. The ends were cut back, 0 bases at V and 1 base at J, with 9 bases in the middle. The CDR3 is made up of 15 amino acids. This chain's CDR3 is CASSVGSGGTDTQYF. The CDR3, as DNA: TGTGCCAGCAGCGTAGGTAGCGGAGGCACAGATACGCAGTATTTT.

The chain joins TRBV6-4 to TRBJ2-3; TRBD1 aligns across 9 bases. The CDR3 covers 15 residues. V shed 4 bases and J 2 bases; nucleotides not matched to a gene: 4. Germline assignment: CDR1 MRHNA and CDR2 SNTAGT. This chain's CDR3 is CASSAGTGHTDTQYF. The CDR3 coding sequence is TGTGCCAGCAGTGCCGGGACAGGGCACACAGATACGCAGTATTTT.

This clone appeared a few times. This rearrangement joins TRBV11-2 to TRBJ2-7; possible D gene TRBD1, 5 bases. The germline V and J ends were trimmed by 1 base and 6 bases, with 13 bases remaining between them. The CDR3 spans 14 residues. Germline values: CDR1 SGHAT, CDR2 FQNNGV. This CDR3 is CASSLGQGIFEQYF. The CDR3 coding sequence is TGTGCCAGCAGCTTAGGGCAGGGAATCTTCGAGCAGTACTTC.

CDR3 residues: CASSPGYRVSPNTGELFF. The CDR3 DNA reads as TGTGCCAGCAGCCCAGGATACAGGGTCTCTCCGAACACCGGGGAGCTGTTTTTT. V gene TRBV5-8 combines with J gene TRBJ2-2, with TRBD1 as a possible D gene (6 bases). This CDR3 is 18 amino acids long. The V end was cut by 4 bases, the J end by 0 bases, with 19 bases between. Germline CDR1 and CDR2: SGHTS and YDEGEE.

The V and J genes are TRBV7-6 and TRBJ2-7, with a weak D call TRBD2 (5 bases). Trimming removed 8 bases at V and 6 bases at J, with 17 bases between. The germline gives CDR1 SGHVS, CDR2 FNYEAQ. This CDR3 has 13 amino acids. CDR3: CASSSGPLGEQYF. As DNA, the CDR3 is TGTGCCAGCTCAAGCGGACCCCTTGGCGAGCAGTACTTC.

The chain carries TRBV11-3 and TRBJ2-2; D uncertain. The germline V gene has CDR1 SGHNT and CDR2 YENEEA. The CDR3 is 14 amino acids. Trimming stripped 3 bases from V and 1 base from J, with 6 bases between. CDR3 DNA: TGTGCCAGCAGCTTTGCCAGGAACACCGGGGAGCTGTTTTTT. Its protein is CASSFARNTGELFF. The full variable domain, rest sourced from reference TRBV11-3 and TRBJ2-2, is EAGVVQSPRYKIIEKKQPVAFWCNPISGHNTLYWYLQNLGQGPELLIRYENEEAVDDSQLPKDRFSAERLKGVDSTLKIQPAELGDSAVYLCASSFARNTGELFFGEGSRLTVL.

This chain connects TRBV7-8 to TRBJ1-1; the D gene is possibly TRBD1 (6 bases). CDR1 and CDR2 from the germline V gene are SGHVS and FQNEAQ. With 2 bases removed from V and 4 bases from J, the gap between germline ends came to 14 bases. The CDR3 loop spans 15 amino acids. The CDR3 DNA follows: TGTGCCAGCAGCTTACTTTCACAGGGTGGCACTGAAGCTTTCTTT. This translates into CASSLLSQGGTEAFF. The full variable domain, completed using reference TRBV7-8 and TRBJ1-1, is GAGVSQSPRYKVAKRGQDVALRCDPISGHVSLFWYQQALGQGPEFLTYFQNEAQLDKSGLPSDRFFAERPEGSVSTLKIQRTQQEDSAVYLCASSLLSQGGTEAFFGQGTRLTVV.

This chain uses TRBV28 with TRBJ2-2, with D unclear. This CDR3 is built from 15 residues. With 3 bases removed from V and 6 bases from J, the gap between germline ends came to 14 bases. Germline V gene sequence: CDR1 MDHEN, CDR2 SYDVKM. CDR3 amino acids: CASSFGVTSPGELFF. CDR3 bases: TGTGCCAGCAGTTTCGGTGTCACCTCGCCCGGGGAGCTGTTTTTT.

The rearrangement links TRBV6-1 to TRBJ2-3; 9 nucleotides align to TRBD2. The junction had 6 bases not matched to a gene; V was cut back by 1 base and J by 4 bases. The CDR3 sequence is 16 residues long. Germline-derived CDR1 and CDR2 are MNHNS and SASEGT. In nucleotides, the CDR3 is TGTGCCAGCAGTGAAGTTCCAGCGGGAGGCGCAGATACGCAGTATTTT. This translates into CASSEVPAGGADTQYF.

V usage is TRBV4-1 and J usage is TRBJ2-2, with 9 positions matching TRBD2. With 2 bases clipped from V and 0 bases from J, the junction kept 7 bases outside the gene matches. This CDR3 has 18 amino acids. From germline, CDR1 is MGHRA and CDR2 YSYEKL. The DNA for the CDR3 is TGCGCCAGCAGCCAATCACTAGCGGGCGGACCGAACACCGGGGAGCTGTTTTTT. It is translated as CASSQSLAGGPNTGELFF.

This rearrangement joins TRBV5-1 to TRBJ1-1; 7 positions match TRBD1. CDR3 length: 14 amino acids. The germline gives CDR1 SGHRS, CDR2 YFSETQ. Trimming at V came to 4 bases and at J to 0 bases, leaving 3 bases not matched to a gene. The CDR3 sequence: CASSVGQMNTEAFF. The CDR3 DNA reads as TGCGCCAGCAGCGTGGGACAGATGAACACTGAAGCTTTCTTT. Together with reference TRBV5-1 and TRBJ1-1, the CDR3 gives the full variable domain: KAGVTQTPRYLIKTRGQQVTLSCSPISGHRSVSWYQQTPGQGLQFLFEYFSETQRNKGNFPGRFSGRQFSNSRSEMNVSTLELGDSALYLCASSVGQMNTEAFFGQGTRLTVV.